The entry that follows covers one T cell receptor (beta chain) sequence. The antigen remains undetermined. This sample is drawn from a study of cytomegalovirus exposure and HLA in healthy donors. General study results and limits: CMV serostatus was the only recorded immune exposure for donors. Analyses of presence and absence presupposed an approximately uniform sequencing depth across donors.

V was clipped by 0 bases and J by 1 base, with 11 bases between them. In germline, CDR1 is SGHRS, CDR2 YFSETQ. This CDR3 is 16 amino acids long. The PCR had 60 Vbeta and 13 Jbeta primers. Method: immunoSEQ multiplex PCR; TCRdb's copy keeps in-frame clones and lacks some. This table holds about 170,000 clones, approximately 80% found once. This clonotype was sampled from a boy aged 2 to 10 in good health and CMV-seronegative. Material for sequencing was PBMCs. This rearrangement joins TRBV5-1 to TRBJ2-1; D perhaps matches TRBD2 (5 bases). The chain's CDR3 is CASSLVDGGSYNEQFF. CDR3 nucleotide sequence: TGCGCCAGCAGCTTGGTGGACGGAGGTTCCTACAATGAGCAGTTCTTC. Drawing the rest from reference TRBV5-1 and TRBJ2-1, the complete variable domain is KAGVTQTPRYLIKTRGQQVTLSCSPISGHRSVSWYQQTPGQGLQFLFEYFSETQRNKGNFPGRFSGRQFSNSRSEMNVSTLELGDSALYLCASSLVDGGSYNEQFFGPGTRLTVL.